These T cell receptor beta chains were read from a single sample in a study of T cells expressing NK-cell markers. TCRdb re-called the 5' RACE reads and gives one entry per CDR3 protein, without DNA. This sample's table has 500,000 to 600,000 distinct CDR3 sequences. Specimen: blood T cells: a sorted CD56 or NKG2C T cell subset, CD4+ or CD8+ T cells, or bulk PBMC T cells (not recorded which). All receptors come from a man between 18 and 35 years old in good health. Each CDR3 is given with its conserved first and last residue.

J gene: TRBJ2-3; V gene: TRBV20-1; CDR3 protein: CSARGGLGIYTDTQYF
J gene: TRBJ2-1; V gene: TRBV7-2; CDR3 protein: CASSSQIRNEQFF
J gene: TRBJ1-3; V gene: TRBV29-1; CDR3 protein: CSVLGRGALGNTIYF
J gene: TRBJ1-1; V gene: TRBV10-3; CDR3 protein: CAISGGDWAEAFF
J gene: TRBJ2-1; V gene: TRBV10-3; CDR3 protein: CAISDKKDEQFF
J gene: TRBJ1-1; V gene: TRBV6-5; CDR3 protein: CASSYSYQGGRAEAFF
J gene: TRBJ2-5; V gene: TRBV5-1; CDR3 protein: CASSTGQGVGETQYF
J gene: TRBJ2-2; V gene: TRBV5-1; CDR3 protein: CASSLLMAPAGELFF
J gene: TRBJ1-3; V gene: TRBV12-3/TRBV12-4; CDR3 protein: CASSLAPDGVDTIYF
J gene: TRBJ2-1; V gene: TRBV12-3/TRBV12-4; CDR3 protein: CASSPKTSGSVGEQFF
J gene: TRBJ2-3; V gene: TRBV10-2; CDR3 protein: CASSPPGAGADTQYF
J gene: TRBJ2-3; V gene: TRBV14; CDR3 protein: CASSESWGRALDTQYF
J gene: TRBJ1-1; V gene: TRBV5-1; CDR3 protein: CASSLGFAQGDTEAFF
J gene: TRBJ2-1; V gene: TRBV3-1; CDR3 protein: CASSQDPTNPPYNEQFF
J gene: TRBJ2-1; V gene: TRBV4-1; CDR3 protein: CASSKSGNEQFF
J gene: TRBJ2-1; V gene: TRBV18; CDR3 protein: CASSPMGQGFNEQFF
J gene: TRBJ1-6; V gene: TRBV3-1; CDR3 protein: CASSQGEGPLHF